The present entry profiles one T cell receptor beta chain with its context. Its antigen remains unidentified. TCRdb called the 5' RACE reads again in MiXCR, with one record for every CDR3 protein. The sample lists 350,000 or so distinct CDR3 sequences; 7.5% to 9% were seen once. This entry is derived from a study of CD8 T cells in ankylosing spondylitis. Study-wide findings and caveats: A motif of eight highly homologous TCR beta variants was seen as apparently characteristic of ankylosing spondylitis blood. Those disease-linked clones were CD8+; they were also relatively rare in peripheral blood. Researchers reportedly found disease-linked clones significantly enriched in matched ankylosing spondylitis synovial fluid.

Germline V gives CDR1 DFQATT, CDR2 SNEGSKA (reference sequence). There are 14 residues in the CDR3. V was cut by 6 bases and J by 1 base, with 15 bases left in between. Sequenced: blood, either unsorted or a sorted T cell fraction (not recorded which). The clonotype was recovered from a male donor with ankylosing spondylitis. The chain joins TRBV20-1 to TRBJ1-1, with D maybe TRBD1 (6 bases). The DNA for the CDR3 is TGCAGTGCAAGGAACAGGGCAGAGAACACTGAAGCTTTCTTT. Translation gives CSARNRAENTEAFF.